One sample yielded the 18 T cell receptor beta chains listed below, sequenced in a study of blood T cell repertoires in COVID-19. Method: immunoSEQ multiplex PCR; TCRdb's copy keeps in-frame clones and lacks some. Among around 76,000 clones listed, roughly four fifths were seen once. Input material: peripheral blood. All receptors come from an elderly woman with active or convalescent COVID-19.

This sequence joins TRBV27 and TRBJ2-3; TRBD2 aligns across 7 bases. The CDR3 consists of 13 residues. Germline CDR1 is MNHEY and CDR2 is SMNVEV (reference sequence). The V and J ends lost 6 bases and 7 bases, in that order; junction bases with no gene match: 7. CDR3 protein: CASRSSGRNTQYF. In nucleotides, the CDR3 is TGTGCCAGCAGGTCTAGCGGTAGAAATACGCAGTATTTT.

This clone is a singleton in its sample. This rearrangement joins TRBV5-1 to TRBJ2-7; D unresolved. The germline V gene has CDR1 SGHRS and CDR2 YFSETQ. V was shortened by 0 bases and J by 2 bases, with 12 bases between the two germline ends. The CDR3 covers 15 residues. The CDR3 here is CASSLDIPGPYEQYF. CDR3 DNA: TGCGCCAGCAGCTTGGATATCCCTGGCCCCTACGAGCAGTACTTC.

The rearrangement uses TRBV30 and TRBJ1-2; perhaps TRBD1 as D (5 bases). Germline V gene data show CDR1 as GTSNPN and CDR2 as SVGIG (reference sequence). The V end lost 2 bases, the J end lost 3 bases, and 7 bases lay between the germline ends. The CDR3 contains 12 residues. The CDR3 DNA reads TGTGCCTGGAGTCAGACAGACTATGGCTACACCTTC. This sequence encodes CAWSQTDYGYTF.

This clone was detected a few times. CDR3 sequence: CASGTGVNSPLHF. In DNA form, the CDR3 reads TGCGCCAGCGGGACAGGGGTAAATTCACCCCTCCACTTT. This chain connects TRBV5-1 to TRBJ1-6, with 10 bases aligning to TRBD1. Germline V gene data show CDR1 as SGHRS and CDR2 as YFSETQ. Trimming took 7 bases from V and 7 from J; bases not matched to a gene: 2. The CDR3 length is 13 residues.

The V and J genes are TRBV24-1 and TRBJ2-3, with 8 bases that match TRBD2. Germline V gene data show CDR1 as KGHDR and CDR2 as SFDVKD. J lost 7 bases, V lost 5 bases, and 10 bases had no gene match. The CDR3 totals 15 residues. The CDR3 DNA follows: TGTGCCACCAGTGCGTTGCGGGGGGTACAATATACGCAGTATTTT. Translated, it gives CATSALRGVQYTQYF.

This chain joins TRBV6-5 and TRBJ2-7; possibly TRBD1 for D (5 bases). This CDR3 contains 15 residues. CDR1 MNHEY and CDR2 SVGAGI come from the germline V gene. Trimming pared 5 bases from V and 3 bases from J, leaving 17 bases between. The DNA for the CDR3 is TGTGCCAGCAGTCCTGAAAACCAGGGTCTCTACGAGCAGTACTTC. Translating gives CASSPENQGLYEQYF.

The chain is built from TRBV29-1 and TRBJ1-1, with D possibly TRBD1 on 5 matching bases. The length of the CDR3 is 12 residues. With 6 bases removed from V and 4 bases from J, the gap between germline ends came to 12 bases. Germline values: CDR1 SQVTM, CDR2 ANQGSEA. In DNA form, the CDR3 reads TGCAGCGTCGGGGGTGGAAGCACTGAAGCTTTCTTT. This encodes CSVGGGSTEAFF.

The rearrangement links TRBV7-9 to TRBJ2-2; D perhaps matches TRBD2 (5 bases). Trimming left V 1 base short and J 7 bases short, with 10 bases between. Germline CDR1 and CDR2: SEHNR and FQNEAQ (reference sequence). CDR3 length equals 14 residues. The CDR3 spells CASSLEGLGGELFF. In nucleotides, the CDR3 is TGTGCCAGCAGCTTAGAAGGACTGGGCGGGGAGCTGTTTTTT.

The chain has TRBV6-6 and TRBJ1-6, with TRBD1 identical over 11 bases. Germline V gene lookup returns CDR1 MNHNY and CDR2 SVGAGI (reference sequence). The CDR3 has 13 residues. V gave up 9 bases and J gave up 7 bases; unmatched junction bases: 2. CDR3 residues: CASGQGANSPLHF. CDR3 coding DNA: TGTGCCAGTGGACAGGGGGCAAATTCACCCCTCCACTTT.

This clone has only one observation. V is TRBV7-2 and J is TRBJ1-2; 8 positions agree with TRBD1. Germline CDR1 SGHTA, CDR2 FQGNSA. Germline trimming cut 5 bases from V and 8 bases from J; bases unmatched to any gene: 10. The CDR3 has 14 residues. For the CDR3, the DNA is TGTGCCAGCAGCGACCGACAGGGGCTCGGAGGCTACACCTTC. This encodes CASSDRQGLGGYTF.

The chain uses TRBV18 and TRBJ1-5; a weak D match, TRBD1 (5 bases). Germline CDR1 reads KGHSH; CDR2 reads LQKENI. V was pared by 2 bases and J by 3 bases, with 11 bases between. CDR3 size: 15 residues. CDR3 region: CASSPGTGDNQPQHF. Here the CDR3 DNA reads TGTGCCAGCTCACCAGGGACTGGCGACAATCAGCCCCAGCATTTT. The whole variable domain, filled in from reference TRBV18 and TRBJ1-5, reads NAGVMQNPRHLVRRRGQEARLRCSPMKGHSHVYWYRQLPEEGLKFMVYLQKENIIDESGMPKERFSAEFPKEGPSILRIQQVVRGDSAAYFCASSPGTGDNQPQHFGDGTRLSIL.

The V and J genes are TRBV7-2 and TRBJ1-3; tentative D call: TRBD1 (5 bases). This CDR3 has 17 amino acids. The ends were cut back, 4 bases at V and 0 bases at J, with 16 bases in the middle. CDR1 is SGHTA, CDR2 FQGNSA, per germline. The CDR3 loop is CASSSQSGGGSGNTIYF. Here the CDR3 DNA reads TGTGCCAGCAGCTCACAATCTGGGGGAGGCTCTGGAAACACCATATATTTT.

The rearrangement links TRBV3-1 (or the pseudogene TRBV3-2) to TRBJ1-2; tentative D call: TRBD1 (6 bases). The ends were cut back, 4 bases at V and 13 bases at J, with 13 bases in the middle. The CDR3 loop spans 11 amino acids. Germline V CDR1 and CDR2: LGHDT, YNNKEL (reference sequence). CDR3 amino acids: CASSRDKVATF. The CDR3 nucleotides read TGTGCCAGCAGCCGGGACAAGGTAGCCACCTTC.

This clone was recorded a few times. The V and J genes are TRBV10-3 and TRBJ2-2, with TRBD1 matching 8 bases. Germline-derived CDR1 and CDR2 are ENHRY and SYGVKD. CDR3 length: 15 residues. The V gene end was trimmed by 6 bases and the J gene end by 6 bases; junction bases not matched to a gene: 9. In nucleotides, the CDR3 is TGTGCCATCAGGGGGACAGGCGCCGAGCCCGGGGAGCTGTTTTTT. Protein: CAIRGTGAEPGELFF.

This rearrangement joins TRBV7-8 to TRBJ1-2; TRBD1 agrees at 7 bases. The CDR3 spans 14 residues. The J segment lost 7 bases and the V segment lost 1 base, leaving 6 bases of the junction unmatched. Germline CDR1 is SGHVS and CDR2 is FQNEAQ. In DNA, the CDR3 is TGTGCCAGCAGCTTAGGGGAAGGGGGCGCTGGCTACACCTTC. Translating gives CASSLGEGGAGYTF. Together with reference TRBV7-8 and TRBJ1-2, the CDR3 gives the full variable domain: GAGVSQSPRYKVAKRGQDVALRCDPISGHVSLFWYQQALGQGPEFLTYFQNEAQLDKSGLPSDRFFAERPEGSVSTLKIQRTQQEDSAVYLCASSLGEGGAGYTFGSGTRLTVV.

This clone appeared once. The chain carries TRBV9 and TRBJ2-7; tentatively, D is TRBD1 (5 bases). The germline V gene has CDR1 SGDLS and CDR2 YYNGEE. Trimming stripped 3 bases from V and 6 bases from J, with 13 bases between. There are 13 residues in the CDR3. CDR3 residues: CASSAYQGGEQYF. In nucleotides, the CDR3 is TGTGCCAGCAGCGCGTACCAGGGCGGCGAGCAGTACTTC.

This clone was observed a few times. The chain employs TRBV5-4 and TRBJ2-5; TRBD2 matches 7 bases. This CDR3 has 15 residues. The junction had 11 bases not matched to a gene; V was cut back by 4 bases and J by 5 bases. The V gene's germline CDR1 is SGHNT and CDR2 YYREEE (reference sequence). CDR3 bases: TGTGCCAGCAGCCCGCGGACTAGTGGGTTGGAGACCCAGTACTTC. The encoded protein is CASSPRTSGLETQYF. The variable domain in full, with the rest retrieved from reference TRBV5-4 and TRBJ2-5, is ETGVTQSPTHLIKTRGQQVTLRCSSQSGHNTVSWYQQALGQGPQFIFQYYREEENGRGNFPPRFSGLQFPNYSSELNVNALELDDSALYLCASSPRTSGLETQYFGPGTRLLVL.

This clone was found once. This chain connects TRBV29-1 to TRBJ2-2, with TRBD2 identical over 10 bases. Per the germline V gene, CDR1 is SQVTM and CDR2 is ANQGSEA. The junction had 3 bases not matched to a gene; V was cut back by 2 bases and J by 6 bases. CDR3 length: 14 amino acids. CDR3 nucleotides: TGCAGCGTTGAAAGCGGGGGGGCCGCCGGGGAGCTGTTTTTT. Protein sequence: CSVESGGAAGELFF.